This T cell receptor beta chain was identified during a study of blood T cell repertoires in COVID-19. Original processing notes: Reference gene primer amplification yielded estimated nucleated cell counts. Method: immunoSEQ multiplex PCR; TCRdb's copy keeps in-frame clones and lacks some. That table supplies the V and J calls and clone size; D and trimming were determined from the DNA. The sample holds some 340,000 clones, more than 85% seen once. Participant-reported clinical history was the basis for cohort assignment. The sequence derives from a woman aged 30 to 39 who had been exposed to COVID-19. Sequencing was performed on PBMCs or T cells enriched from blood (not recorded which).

The CDR3 spells CASSFRGLGEPHGNTIYF. CDR3 sequence (DNA): TGTGCCAGCAGCTTTCGTGGCCTCGGGGAGCCCCATGGAAACACCATATATTTT. The chain has TRBV5-4 and TRBJ1-3, with D hard to call. The CDR3 length is 18 residues. With 2 bases removed from V and 3 bases from J, the gap between germline ends came to 21 bases. From germline, CDR1 is SGHNT and CDR2 YYREEE (reference sequence).